These 30 T cell receptor beta chains share one sample of origin, sequenced in a study of blood T cell repertoires in COVID-19. The method was immunoSEQ multiplex PCR; TCRdb's version includes in-frame clones alone and lacks a portion of them. The sample has around 220,000 clones, roughly 84% seen once; the top ten hold 6.8%. Input material: PBMCs or T cells enriched from blood (not recorded which). The receptor set was obtained from a woman in her forties who had recovered from COVID-19.

The chain couples TRBV7-9 to TRBJ2-5; 8 nucleotides line up with TRBD2. The CDR3 is 15 amino acids. CDR1 and CDR2 from the germline V gene are SEHNR and FQNEAQ (reference sequence). Trimming removed 5 bases from V and 4 bases from J; junction bases left unmatched: 9. The CDR3 nucleotides read TGTGCCAGCAGCCTAGGTCAAGCGGGAGTAGAGACCCAGTACTTC. Protein: CASSLGQAGVETQYF.

V and J are TRBV6-5 and TRBJ2-5; 8 bases fit TRBD1. V lost 6 bases to trimming and J lost 5 bases; unmatched junction nucleotides: 5. Germline V gene sequence: CDR1 MNHEY, CDR2 SVGAGI. This CDR3 contains 13 residues. The CDR3 DNA reads TGTGCCAGCAGCCACAGGGGGGAGGAGACCCAGTACTTC. This encodes CASSHRGEETQYF.

V gene TRBV20-1 combines with J gene TRBJ2-3; 8 bases are shared with TRBD2. Trimming cost V 3 bases and J 1 base; bases outside gene matches: 3. CDR3 length: 14 amino acids. Germline V lookup: CDR1 DFQATT, CDR2 SNEGSKA (reference sequence). CDR3 sequence reads: CSASEAGGTDTQYF. The CDR3 coding sequence is TGCAGTGCTAGTGAAGCGGGAGGCACAGATACGCAGTATTTT.

The chain combines TRBV29-1 with TRBJ1-5; 7 bases fit TRBD1. The CDR3 sequence is 13 residues long. Germline trimming cut 7 bases from V and 1 base from J; bases unmatched to any gene: 4. Germline assignment: CDR1 SQVTM and CDR2 ANQGSEA. As DNA, the CDR3 is TGCAGCGCCCAGGGGGGCAGCAATCAGCCCCAGCATTTT. Translated, it gives CSAQGGSNQPQHF.

The J gene is TRBJ2-7, the V gene TRBV5-4, with 9 bases fitting TRBD1. Losses at the gene ends were 5 bases for V and 3 bases for J; bases not matched to a gene: 3. This CDR3 is built from 13 residues. The germline V gene encodes CDR1 SGHNT and CDR2 YYREEE (reference sequence). CDR3 sequence reads: CASSRGQGYEQYF. The CDR3 nucleotides are TGTGCCAGCAGTCGGGGACAGGGCTACGAGCAGTACTTC.

V is TRBV28 and J is TRBJ1-5, with 11 bases that match TRBD1. Unmatched junction bases numbered 8, after V lost 8 bases and J lost 11 bases. The CDR3 runs 13 residues. Germline CDR1 and CDR2: MDHEN and SYDVKM. The CDR3 bases are TGTGCCAGCGGGGACAGGGGGTACGGGACCCAGCATTTT. Protein: CASGDRGYGTQHF.

The sample holds a few counts of this clone. The V gene is TRBV28, the J gene TRBJ2-7; 10 bases fit TRBD2. This CDR3 comprises 15 residues. Germline lookup yields CDR1 MDHEN and CDR2 SYDVKM. J was trimmed by 2 bases and V by 4 bases; bases with no gene match: 5. CDR3 protein: CASSSWTSGTYEQYV. The CDR3 nucleotides read TGTGCCAGCAGTTCTTGGACTAGCGGAACCTACGAGCAGTACGTC.

This clone was counted a single time. The chain combines TRBV30 with TRBJ2-3; the match to TRBD2 covers 12 bases. Germline loops: CDR1 GTSNPN, CDR2 SVGIG (reference sequence). There are 15 residues in the CDR3. The ends lost 4 bases at V and 4 bases at J; junction bases unmatched: 6. The CDR3 nucleotides are TGTGCCTGGACCCCGGGACTAGCGGGTGCAGATACGCAGTATTTT. Its protein is CAWTPGLAGADTQYF.

The chain has TRBV28 and TRBJ2-7; 7 bases align to TRBD1. CDR1 is MDHEN, CDR2 SYDVKM, per germline. CDR3 length equals 16 residues. V lost 4 bases and J lost 5; bases outside the gene matches: 14. The CDR3 reads CASSSFPGTEAHEQYF. As DNA, the CDR3 is TGTGCCAGCAGTTCTTTTCCCGGGACAGAAGCCCACGAGCAGTACTTC.

This clone occurred a few times. The rearrangement joins TRBV27 to TRBJ2-1, with 9 nucleotides matching TRBD2. The CDR3 is made up of 14 amino acids. V was pared by 6 bases and J by 8 bases, with 8 bases of the junction left unmatched. Per the germline V gene, CDR1 is MNHEY and CDR2 is SMNVEV (reference sequence). CDR3 coding DNA: TGTGCCAGCAGCTTTAGCGGGAGCCAGGATGAGCAGTTCTTC. It codes for CASSFSGSQDEQFF.

This clone was counted a few times. The chain recombines TRBV7-2 with TRBJ1-1; D unclear. From germline, CDR1 is SGHTA and CDR2 FQGNSA. The CDR3 sequence is 13 residues long. The V end lost 2 bases, the J end lost 0 bases, and 4 bases lay between the germline ends. The CDR3, as DNA: TGTGCCAGCAGCTTAAGCCTGAACACTGAAGCTTTCTTT. Its protein is CASSLSLNTEAFF. The full variable domain, in which reference TRBV7-2 and TRBJ1-1 provide the parts outside the CDR3, is GAGVSQSPSNKVTEKGKDVELRCDPISGHTALYWYRQSLGQGLEFLIYFQGNSAPDKSGLPSDRFSAERTGGSVSTLTIQRTQQEDSAVYLCASSLSLNTEAFFGQGTRLTVV.

This sequence joins TRBV10-3 and TRBJ2-4; 7 positions agree with TRBD2. Germline-derived CDR1 and CDR2 are ENHRY and SYGVKD. The CDR3 loop spans 13 amino acids. The CDR3 DNA follows: TGTGCTACGCGGGAGCTAGCCAAAAACATTCAGTACTTC. Translation gives CATRELAKNIQYF.

CDR3 residues: CASSRTREDDEQYF. DNA for the CDR3: TGTGCCAGCTCGCGAACGCGGGAGGATGACGAGCAGTACTTC. This sequence joins TRBV18 and TRBJ2-7; 8 nucleotides agree with TRBD2. V shed 6 bases and J 5 bases; nucleotides not matched to a gene: 9. Germline assignment: CDR1 KGHSH and CDR2 LQKENI. The CDR3 extends over 14 amino acids.

The chain recombines TRBV5-8 with TRBJ2-2; tentative D call: TRBD2 (6 bases). V was cut by 5 bases and J by 3 bases, with 17 bases left in between. CDR1 and CDR2 from the germline V gene are SGHTS and YDEGEE. The CDR3 runs 16 residues. In DNA form, the CDR3 reads TGTGCCAGCAGTCTCCATCTCGGGACTTACACCGGGGAGCTGTTTTTT. Its protein product is CASSLHLGTYTGELFF.

CDR3 sequence: CASSLSTGRGYTF. The CDR3 DNA reads as TGTGCCAGCAGCTTATCGACAGGGAGGGGCTACACCTTC. V gene TRBV7-2 combines with J gene TRBJ1-2; TRBD1 matches 7 bases. The CDR3 totals 13 residues. CDR1 and CDR2 from the germline V gene are SGHTA and FQGNSA. V shed 2 bases and J 8 bases; nucleotides not matched to a gene: 5.

The chain is built from TRBV28 and TRBJ1-1; 10 nucleotides match TRBD1. Looked up from germline, CDR1 is MDHEN and CDR2 is SYDVKM. CDR3 size: 15 residues. With V trimmed by 4 bases and J by 0 bases, 2 bases remained unmatched. The CDR3 protein is CASSSTGGMNTEAFF. In DNA, the CDR3 is TGTGCCAGCAGTTCGACAGGGGGCATGAACACTGAAGCTTTCTTT.

The sample holds one count of this clone. The chain recombines TRBV9 with TRBJ2-2; D not certain. The ends were cut back, 4 bases at V and 8 bases at J, with 9 bases in the middle. CDR3 length equals 12 residues. Germline V lookup: CDR1 SGDLS, CDR2 YYNGEE. CDR3 DNA: TGTGCCAGCAGCCCTCGTCCTGGGGAGCTGTTTTTT. Protein product: CASSPRPGELFF.

The chain joins TRBV14 to TRBJ2-7; no clear D. There are 15 residues in the CDR3. The V and J ends lost 8 bases and 2 bases respectively, with 19 bases between them. CDR1 and CDR2 from the germline V gene are SGHDN and FVKESK. DNA of the CDR3: TGTGCCAGCGCTACGATAGGTTTGCGGACCTACGAGCAGTACGTC. It specifies CASATIGLRTYEQYV.

The chain carries TRBV2 and TRBJ1-4; the match to TRBD1 covers 8 bases. CDR3 length equals 15 residues. V was pared by 5 bases and J by 4 bases, with 6 bases of the junction left unmatched. The germline CDR1 and CDR2 sequences are SNHLY and FYNNEI. The CDR3 spells CASSTQTGVNEKLFF. Here the CDR3 DNA reads TGTGCCAGCAGTACCCAGACAGGGGTTAATGAAAAACTGTTTTTT.

This chain links TRBV9 with TRBJ2-2; 10 nucleotides align to TRBD2. This CDR3 is 18 amino acids long. V was pared by 3 bases and J by 7 bases, with 15 bases of the junction left unmatched. Germline loops: CDR1 SGDLS, CDR2 YYNGEE. This CDR3 reads CASSAVGESGRANGELFF. In DNA form, the CDR3 reads TGTGCCAGCAGCGCCGTGGGGGAGAGCGGGAGGGCCAACGGGGAGCTGTTTTTT.

The chain combines TRBV30 with TRBJ1-4; D may be TRBD1 (6 bases). The CDR3 is made up of 14 amino acids. The V and J ends lost 0 bases and 8 bases respectively, with 13 bases between them. Germline V gene data show CDR1 as GTSNPN and CDR2 as SVGIG (reference sequence). The CDR3: CAWSVGGAGEKLFF. CDR3 sequence (DNA): TGTGCCTGGAGTGTAGGGGGGGCCGGAGAAAAACTGTTTTTT.

The chain couples TRBV19 to TRBJ2-2, with 11 bases matching TRBD2. This CDR3 has 21 residues. CDR1 LNHDA and CDR2 SQIVND come from the germline V gene (reference sequence). Trimming cost V 5 bases and J 0 bases; bases outside gene matches: 17. The CDR3 spells CASSSWGGPSGRRPNTGELFF. CDR3 sequence (DNA): TGTGCCAGTAGTTCGTGGGGTGGTCCTAGCGGGAGGAGACCGAACACCGGGGAGCTGTTTTTT.

The sample holds one count of this clone. This sequence joins TRBV30 and TRBJ2-7; 11 bases line up with TRBD2. The V gene end was trimmed by 4 bases and the J gene end by 3 bases; junction bases not matched to a gene: 5. CDR1 and CDR2 (germline): GTSNPN, SVGIG (reference sequence). This CDR3 region has 14 residues. The CDR3 DNA follows: TGTGCCTGGATCTCTAGCGGGGGGATCTACGAGCAGTACTTC. The encoded protein is CAWISSGGIYEQYF.

The genes are TRBV13 and TRBJ2-1; 15 bases align to TRBD2. The trim removed 3 bases at V and 2 bases at J, leaving 2 bases unmatched. The length of the CDR3 is 17 residues. CDR1 is PRHDT and CDR2 is FYEKMQ in the germline V gene (reference sequence). The DNA of the CDR3 is TGTGCCAGCAGCTTCGGACTAGCGGGAGGGGCCTACAATGAGCAGTTCTTC. Encoded protein: CASSFGLAGGAYNEQFF.

The V call is TRBV7-9, the J call TRBJ2-3; 9 nucleotides line up with TRBD2. The CDR3 runs to 16 residues. V gave up 3 bases and J gave up 2 bases; unmatched junction bases: 6. CDR1 and CDR2 from the germline V gene are SEHNR and FQNEAQ (reference sequence). CDR3 loop: CASSLIAGGFTDTQYF. CDR3 bases: TGTGCCAGCAGCTTGATCGCGGGAGGGTTCACAGATACGCAGTATTTT.

The gene calls are TRBV9 and TRBJ2-5; the D is unclear. The CDR3 runs 11 residues. V lost 2 bases and J 3 bases, leaving 2 bases between the germline ends. Per germline, CDR1 SGDLS and CDR2 YYNGEE. DNA of the CDR3: TGTGCCAGCAGCGTCGAAGAGACCCAGTACTTC. Translation: CASSVEETQYF. The whole variable domain, filled in from reference TRBV9 and TRBJ2-5, reads DSGVTQTPKHLITATGQRVTLRCSPRSGDLSVYWYQQSLDQGLQFLIQYYNGEERAKGNILERFSAQQFPDLHSELNLSSLELGDSALYFCASSVEETQYFGPGTRLLVL.

V and J are TRBV14 and TRBJ2-5, with unresolved D. Germline V CDR1 and CDR2: SGHDN, FVKESK. CDR3 length: 15 amino acids. Trimming cost V 4 bases and J 2 bases, with 14 bases left between them. CDR3: CASSLLTQSQETQYF. The CDR3 region has the DNA TGTGCCAGCAGCCTCCTGACTCAATCGCAAGAGACCCAGTACTTC. Full variable domain (missing parts from reference TRBV14 and TRBJ2-5): EAGVTQFPSHSVIEKGQTVTLRCDPISGHDNLYWYRRVMGKEIKFLLHFVKESKQDESGMPNNRFLAERTGGTYSTLKVQPAELEDSGVYFCASSLLTQSQETQYFGPGTRLLVL.

The chain has TRBV28 and TRBJ2-7; 14 bases agree with TRBD2. Trimming removed 6 bases from V and 5 bases from J; junction bases left unmatched: 3. This CDR3 region has 14 residues. Germline CDR1 reads MDHEN; CDR2 reads SYDVKM. CDR3 sequence: CASSVGLAGDEQYF. CDR3 DNA sequence: TGTGCCAGCAGCGTGGGACTAGCGGGAGACGAGCAGTACTTC. Looking up the rest from reference TRBV28 and TRBJ2-7 gives the full variable domain: DVKVTQSSRYLVKRTGEKVFLECVQDMDHENMFWYRQDPGLGLRLIYFSYDVKMKEKGDIPEGYSVSREKKERFSLILESASTNQTSMYLCASSVGLAGDEQYFGPGTRLTVT.

This clone was picked up a small number of times. This chain links TRBV18 with TRBJ1-5, with 8 nucleotides matching TRBD1. CDR3 size: 17 residues. Germline trimming cut 1 base from V and 4 bases from J; bases unmatched to any gene: 9. Germline CDR1 reads KGHSH; CDR2 reads LQKENI. CDR3 in amino acids: CASSPLSTDRDNQPQHF. CDR3 nucleotides: TGTGCCAGCTCACCACTATCGACGGACAGGGATAATCAGCCCCAGCATTTT.

The rearrangement uses TRBV3-1 (or the pseudogene TRBV3-2) and TRBJ2-5; maybe TRBD2 (5 bases). The CDR3 is 14 amino acids. Trimming pared 2 bases from V and 5 bases from J, leaving 12 bases between. Germline V lookup: CDR1 LGHDT, CDR2 YNNKEL (reference sequence). The CDR3 DNA follows: TGTGCCAGCAGCCAAAACGTGGGAGACGAGACCCAGTACTTC. Translating it yields CASSQNVGDETQYF.